This T cell receptor beta chain was retrieved from a study of blood T cells in healthy people across ages. Remarks on this clonotype: Its antigen is unknown.

The J segment lost 8 bases and the V segment lost 0 bases, leaving 12 bases of the junction unmatched. Germline V lookup: CDR1 MNHEY, CDR2 SVGEGT. This CDR3 contains 17 residues. Next came a second PCR, run for about 6 to 11 cycles, which used a sample-barcoded 5' primer along with a J-beta primer mix. Each sample yielded at least 3 million CDR3-containing paired-end reads. TCRdb ran MiXCR on the 5' RACE reads and lists one entry per CDR3 protein. The sample carries around 800,000 distinct CDR3 sequences, 46% recorded once. Study-level results: Higher naive T cell percentage went strongly together with higher TCR beta diversity. Bulk PBMC profiling left naive and antigen-experienced comparisons inconclusive. Estimates drawn from one million T cells were deemed to understate diversity.

J is TRBJ2-1 and V is TRBV6-2 or TRBV6-3; 8 bases match TRBD1. This sequence was found in an elderly man in good health. Sequenced material: blood. The DNA of the CDR3 is TGTGCCAGCAGTTACTCATCGGGGCAGGGGGCCTTTGATGAGCAGTTCTTC. Amino acids: CASSYSSGQGAFDEQFF.